The 7 T cell receptor beta chains below come from one sample, sequenced in a study of blood T cells in healthy people across ages. PCR was performed a second time for about 7 to 12 cycles using a sample-barcoded 5' primer and a J-beta primer mix. TCRdb independently ran MiXCR on the 5' RACE reads; one entry per CDR3 protein. This table holds 1.5 million to 2 million distinct CDR3 sequences, around 50% found once. The sample comprised blood. The receptors were sampled from a middle-aged woman in good health.

This chain uses TRBV5-5 with TRBJ1-4; D gene uncertain. Germline CDR1 is SGHKS and CDR2 is YYEKEE (reference sequence). The CDR3 has 14 residues. V was trimmed by 1 base and J by 5 bases, leaving 9 bases between them. For the CDR3, the DNA is TGTGCCAGCAGCTTGCCCGAGATGAATGAAAAACTGTTTTTT. It translates to CASSLPEMNEKLFF.

The chain couples TRBV7-9 to TRBJ1-5; a weak D match, TRBD1 (6 bases). The V end lost 0 bases, the J end lost 8 bases, and 11 bases lay between the germline ends. Germline-derived CDR1 and CDR2 are SEHNR and FQNEAQ (reference sequence). The CDR3 is 14 amino acids. CDR3 residues: CASSLARGKEPQHF. In nucleotides, the CDR3 is TGTGCCAGCAGCTTAGCAAGGGGGAAGGAGCCCCAGCATTTT.

The table lists this clonotype with a few counts. The CDR3 DNA is TGCAGCGTTAGAGGGGGAAGGCAGGGGATGGACGCCTACGAGCAGTACTTC. Translated: CSVRGGRQGMDAYEQYF. The chain recombines TRBV29-1 with TRBJ2-7, with TRBD1 as a possible D gene (6 bases). Germline assignment: CDR1 SQVTM and CDR2 ANQGSEA. This CDR3 contains 17 residues. V shed 5 bases and J shed 2 bases, with 25 bases lying between them.

The chain has TRBV7-2 and TRBJ2-7; 7 nucleotides agree with TRBD2. The trim removed 1 base at V and 2 bases at J, leaving 8 bases unmatched. Germline lookup yields CDR1 SGHTA and CDR2 FQGNSA. The CDR3 runs to 16 residues. This CDR3 reads CASSLDTSAGTYEQYF. CDR3 nucleotide sequence: TGTGCCAGCAGCTTAGATACTAGCGCGGGGACCTACGAGCAGTACTTC.

Only a few counts were recorded for this clonotype. The chain links TRBV6-6 to TRBJ2-7; possibly TRBD1 for D (5 bases). CDR3 length equals 13 residues. Germline V gene sequence: CDR1 MNHNY, CDR2 SVGAGI (reference sequence). The V and J ends lost 5 bases and 3 bases respectively, with 11 bases between them. CDR3 amino acids: CASSDSRVYEQYF. CDR3 DNA sequence: TGTGCCAGCAGTGACAGTAGGGTCTACGAGCAGTACTTC.

The chain recombines TRBV20-1 with TRBJ1-5; D may be TRBD1 (5 bases). The CDR3 totals 14 residues. Germline-derived CDR1 and CDR2 are DFQATT and SNEGSKA (reference sequence). The V gene lost 2 bases and the J gene lost 1 base, with 9 bases spanning the gap. The CDR3 coding sequence is TGCAGTGCTAGAACTCCAGGGAGCAATCAGCCCCAGCATTTT. It specifies CSARTPGSNQPQHF.

As concerns this clonotype: One end of the junction does not line up with germline, which may come from a read error. The CDR3 region has the DNA TGCGCCAGCTTAGACCCCCTTAGCGATGAGCGGTTCTTC. This gives the protein CASLDPLSDERFF. The rearrangement joins TRBV5-1 to TRBJ2-1; tentative D call: TRBD2 (5 bases). The CDR3 consists of 13 residues. From germline, CDR1 is SGHRS and CDR2 YFSETQ.